Presented here are 18 T cell receptor beta chains from one specimen sequenced in a study of cytomegalovirus exposure and HLA in healthy donors (dated by TCRdb to about 2017). Library preparation was by the immunoSEQ multiplex PCR assay. The immuneACCESS repertoire file appears here via TCRdb, limited to in-frame rearrangements. These files lack a portion of the clones; in checked studies, under half of the deficit traces to unresolved V genes, and the cause of the others is not known. This sample has over 75,000 clones in its table, and 85% of those were observed once. The ten top clones hold roughly 20% of the sample. The specimen sequenced was PBMCs. These receptors all come from a young man in good health and CMV-seropositive.

This clone appeared a few times. The chain employs TRBV7-9 and TRBJ1-3; 7 bases are a match to TRBD1. Trimming removed 5 bases from V and 6 bases from J; junction bases left unmatched: 7. Germline loops: CDR1 SEHNR, CDR2 FQNEAQ (reference sequence). The CDR3 is 14 amino acids. This CDR3 reads CASSRGQLENTIYF. The CDR3 DNA sequence: TGTGCCAGCAGCCGGGGACAGCTTGAAAACACCATATATTTT.

The V gene is TRBV28, the J gene TRBJ2-2, with 8 bases identical to TRBD2. The germline gives CDR1 MDHEN, CDR2 SYDVKM. The V gene end was trimmed by 3 bases and the J gene end by 4 bases; junction bases not matched to a gene: 4. This CDR3 is built from 15 residues. The CDR3, as DNA: TGTGCCAGCAGTTTGAGCGGGAGTGGCACCGGGGAGCTGTTTTTT. Its translation is CASSLSGSGTGELFF.

The rearrangement links TRBV6-6 to TRBJ2-1; 9 nucleotides align to TRBD1. The trim removed 2 bases at V and 7 bases at J, leaving 3 bases unmatched. The CDR3 sequence is 14 residues long. The germline CDR1 and CDR2 sequences are MNHNY and SVGAGI (reference sequence). CDR3 sequence reads: CASSYNRGPNEQFF. CDR3 in DNA: TGTGCCAGCAGTTACAACAGGGGGCCGAATGAGCAGTTCTTC.

The chain employs TRBV28 and TRBJ2-7; possibly TRBD2 for D (5 bases). Trimming removed 1 base from V and 7 bases from J, with 11 bases in between. Looked up from germline, CDR1 is MDHEN and CDR2 is SYDVKM. The length of the CDR3 is 13 residues. The CDR3 protein is CASSLSTSGEQYV. In DNA, the CDR3 is TGTGCCAGCAGTTTATCCACCTCGGGAGAGCAGTACGTC.

Written as DNA, the CDR3 is TGTGCCAGCAGCTTAGGAACAGGCCTTCAGTATGGCTACACCTTC. Encoded protein: CASSLGTGLQYGYTF. The V and J genes are TRBV7-9 and TRBJ1-2, with D tentatively TRBD1 (5 bases). Germline CDR1 and CDR2: SEHNR and FQNEAQ (reference sequence). The length of the CDR3 is 15 residues. Trimming took 1 base from V and 5 from J, leaving 14 bases between them.

The chain has TRBV25-1 and TRBJ2-5; 8 bases align to TRBD1. Germline assignment: CDR1 MGHDK and CDR2 SYGVNS. This CDR3 has 15 amino acids. Trimming took 4 bases from V and 5 from J; bases not matched to a gene: 9. CDR3 bases: TGTGCCAGCAGTGCATTCAGGGGGCGCGTGGAGACCCAGTACTTC. It is translated as CASSAFRGRVETQYF.

J is TRBJ2-1 and V is TRBV7-2; possible D gene TRBD1, 6 bases. From germline, CDR1 is SGHTA and CDR2 FQGNSA. The CDR3 consists of 15 residues. Trimming removed 1 base from V and 4 bases from J, with 11 bases in between. CDR3 in amino acids: CASSLGRGGYNEQFF. The CDR3 coding sequence is TGTGCCAGCAGCTTAGGGAGAGGGGGATACAATGAGCAGTTCTTC. Using reference TRBV7-2 and TRBJ2-1 for the parts outside the CDR3, the full variable domain is GAGVSQSPSNKVTEKGKDVELRCDPISGHTALYWYRQSLGQGLEFLIYFQGNSAPDKSGLPSDRFSAERTGGSVSTLTIQRTQQEDSAVYLCASSLGRGGYNEQFFGPGTRLTVL.

This clone was seen a few times. The V gene is TRBV28, the J gene TRBJ1-2, with unresolved D. Germline CDR1 and CDR2: MDHEN and SYDVKM. The CDR3 totals 13 residues. V was pared by 2 bases and J by 4 bases, with 8 bases between. CDR3 nucleotides: TGTGCCAGCAGTTTACCAGGATTCTATGGCTACACCTTC. It translates to CASSLPGFYGYTF.

V is TRBV7-9 and J is TRBJ2-1; 10 bases match TRBD2. V trimming: 5 bases; J trimming: 10 bases; junction bases outside the gene matches: 8. This CDR3 region has 14 residues. Germline values: CDR1 SEHNR, CDR2 FQNEAQ (reference sequence). Here the CDR3 reads CASSVLAGVNEQFF. CDR3 coding DNA: TGTGCCAGCAGCGTTCTAGCGGGAGTTAACGAGCAGTTCTTC.

The CDR3 nucleotides read TGCAGCGTTAGGACAGGGGGCCGGGACTATGGCTACACCTTC. Its translation is CSVRTGGRDYGYTF. This chain connects TRBV29-1 to TRBJ1-2, with 11 bases fitting TRBD1. The CDR3 spans 14 residues. Germline CDR1 SQVTM, CDR2 ANQGSEA. Germline trimming cut 5 bases from V and 3 bases from J; bases unmatched to any gene: 5.

The chain couples TRBV2 to TRBJ2-3; tentative D call: TRBD1 (5 bases). The V end lost 4 bases, the J end lost 4 bases, and 12 bases lay between the germline ends. The germline V gene has CDR1 SNHLY and CDR2 FYNNEI. The CDR3 has 14 residues. In DNA, the CDR3 is TGTGCCAGCAGTGTGCAGGGTGGGGCAGATACGCAGTATTTT. Protein product: CASSVQGGADTQYF.

The chain joins TRBV7-8 to TRBJ1-2; D uncertain. The V end lost 2 bases, the J end lost 0 bases, and 10 bases lay between the germline ends. The CDR3 sequence is 15 residues long. CDR1 is SGHVS, CDR2 FQNEAQ, per germline. The DNA for the CDR3 is TGTGCCAGCAGCTTAATAGTATTAGCTAACTATGGCTACACCTTC. Encoded protein: CASSLIVLANYGYTF. Combining the CDR3 with reference TRBV7-8 and TRBJ1-2 gives the whole variable domain GAGVSQSPRYKVAKRGQDVALRCDPISGHVSLFWYQQALGQGPEFLTYFQNEAQLDKSGLPSDRFFAERPEGSVSTLKIQRTQQEDSAVYLCASSLIVLANYGYTFGSGTRLTVV.

This sequence joins TRBV6-5 and TRBJ1-2; 7 bases agree with TRBD1. Losses at the gene ends were 2 bases for V and 2 bases for J; bases not matched to a gene: 5. CDR1 MNHEY and CDR2 SVGAGI come from the germline V gene. The CDR3 runs to 15 residues. The CDR3 is CASSYTQTGNYGYTF. CDR3 sequence (DNA): TGTGCCAGCAGTTACACACAGACAGGGAACTATGGCTACACCTTC.

V and J are TRBV19 and TRBJ2-1, with 11 bases that match TRBD2. Germline assignment: CDR1 LNHDA and CDR2 SQIVND (reference sequence). CDR3 length: 16 amino acids. Trimming removed 3 bases from V and 9 bases from J; junction bases left unmatched: 10. The CDR3 sequence: CASSIRLAGGLGEQFF. CDR3 nucleotides: TGTGCCAGTAGTATTCGGCTAGCGGGAGGCCTGGGTGAGCAGTTCTTC. Filled out from reference TRBV19 and TRBJ2-1, the complete variable domain reads DGGITQSPKYLFRKEGQNVTLSCEQNLNHDAMYWYRQDPGQGLRLIYYSQIVNDFQKGDIAEGYSVSREKKESFPLTVTSAQKNPTAFYLCASSIRLAGGLGEQFFGPGTRLTVL.

CDR3 nucleotide sequence: TGTGCCAGCAGCTTGTCGGACAGTTTTTACTATGGCTACACCTTC. Translated, it gives CASSLSDSFYYGYTF. The chain employs TRBV5-5 and TRBJ1-2, with TRBD1 as a possible D gene (6 bases). CDR3 length: 15 amino acids. Trimming cost V 1 base and J 3 bases, with 13 bases left between them. Germline CDR1 reads SGHKS; CDR2 reads YYEKEE (reference sequence). Full variable domain (outside the CDR3, taken from reference TRBV5-5 and TRBJ1-2): DAGVTQSPTHLIKTRGQQVTLRCSPISGHKSVSWYQQVLGQGPQFIFQYYEKEERGRGNFPDRFSARQFPNYSSELNVNALLLGDSALYLCASSLSDSFYYGYTFGSGTRLTVV.

The chain couples TRBV30 to TRBJ2-7, with D tentatively TRBD2 (5 bases). Trimming pared 0 bases from V and 3 bases from J, leaving 12 bases between. The CDR3 runs 14 residues. CDR1 is GTSNPN and CDR2 is SVGIG in the germline V gene (reference sequence). CDR3 in DNA: TGTGCCTGGAGTGTACCGGGCGGAGGCTACGAGCAGTACTTC. Translation: CAWSVPGGGYEQYF. Drawing the rest from reference TRBV30 and TRBJ2-7, the complete variable domain is SQTIHQWPATLVQPVGSPLSLECTVEGTSNPNLYWYRQAAGRGLQLLFYSVGIGQISSEVPQNLSASRPQDRQFILSSKKLLLSDSGFYLCAWSVPGGGYEQYFGPGTRLTVT.

This clone was detected only a few times. The V call is TRBV2, the J call TRBJ2-2; D is uncertain. The V end was cut by 9 bases, the J end by 6 bases, with 14 bases between. This CDR3 region has 13 residues. Per germline, CDR1 SNHLY and CDR2 FYNNEI. As DNA, the CDR3 is TGTGCCAGTAGCTTACGGATCCCCGGGGAGCTGTTTTTT. Its translation: CASSLRIPGELFF.

J is TRBJ1-2 and V is TRBV5-1; 11 nucleotides align to TRBD1. CDR3 size: 16 residues. The germline V gene has CDR1 SGHRS and CDR2 YFSETQ. Trimming at V came to 0 bases and at J to 7 bases, leaving 8 bases not matched to a gene. The CDR3 nucleotides read TGCGCCAGCAGCTTGGATTCTTTAGGACAGGGGGCTGGCTACACCTTC. Translated: CASSLDSLGQGAGYTF.